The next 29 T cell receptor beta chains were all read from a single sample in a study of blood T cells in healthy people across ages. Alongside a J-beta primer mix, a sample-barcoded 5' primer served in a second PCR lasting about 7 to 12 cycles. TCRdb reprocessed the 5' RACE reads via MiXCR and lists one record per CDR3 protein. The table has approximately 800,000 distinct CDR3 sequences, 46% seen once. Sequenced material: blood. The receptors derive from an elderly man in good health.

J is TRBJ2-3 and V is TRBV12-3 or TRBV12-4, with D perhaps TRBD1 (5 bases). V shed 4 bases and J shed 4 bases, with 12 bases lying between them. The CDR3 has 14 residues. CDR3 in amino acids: CASSYRTRADTQYF. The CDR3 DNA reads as TGTGCCAGCAGTTACAGGACACGCGCAGATACGCAGTATTTT.

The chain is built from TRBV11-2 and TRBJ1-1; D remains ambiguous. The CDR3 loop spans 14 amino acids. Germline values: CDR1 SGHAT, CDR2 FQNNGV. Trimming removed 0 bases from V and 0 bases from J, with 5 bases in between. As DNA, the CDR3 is TGTGCCAGCAGCTTAGACGTCTTGAACACTGAAGCTTTCTTT. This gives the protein CASSLDVLNTEAFF.

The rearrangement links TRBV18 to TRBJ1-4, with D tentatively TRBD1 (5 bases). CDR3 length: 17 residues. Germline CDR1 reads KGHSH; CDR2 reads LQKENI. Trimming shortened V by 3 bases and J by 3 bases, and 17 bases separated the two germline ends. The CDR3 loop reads CASSPSSAGDSNEKLFF. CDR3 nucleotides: TGTGCCAGCTCACCCTCATCGGCCGGGGACTCTAATGAAAAACTGTTTTTT.

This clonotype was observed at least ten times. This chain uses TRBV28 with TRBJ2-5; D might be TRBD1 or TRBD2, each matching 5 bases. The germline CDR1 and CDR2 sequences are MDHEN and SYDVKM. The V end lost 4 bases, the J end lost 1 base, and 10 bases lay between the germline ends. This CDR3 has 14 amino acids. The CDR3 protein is CASSWGPVQETQYF. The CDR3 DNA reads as TGTGCCAGCAGTTGGGGACCAGTCCAAGAGACCCAGTACTTC. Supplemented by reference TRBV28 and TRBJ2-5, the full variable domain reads DVKVTQSSRYLVKRTGEKVFLECVQDMDHENMFWYRQDPGLGLRLIYFSYDVKMKEKGDIPEGYSVSREKKERFSLILESASTNQTSMYLCASSWGPVQETQYFGPGTRLLVL.

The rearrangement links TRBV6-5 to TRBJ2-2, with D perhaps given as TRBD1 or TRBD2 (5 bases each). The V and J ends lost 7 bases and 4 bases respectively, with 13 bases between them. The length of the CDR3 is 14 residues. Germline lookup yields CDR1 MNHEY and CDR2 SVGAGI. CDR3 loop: CASNRDVGTGELFF. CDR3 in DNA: TGTGCCAGCAACCGGGACGTTGGCACCGGGGAGCTGTTTTTT.

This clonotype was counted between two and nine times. Here the CDR3 DNA reads TGTGCCAGCAGCTTAGCGCTTGGCGGGAATAGGGCAGATACGCAGTATTTT. It translates to CASSLALGGNRADTQYF. The chain recombines TRBV7-2 with TRBJ2-3, with D possibly being TRBD2 (6 bases). The length of the CDR3 is 17 residues. Trimming removed 0 bases from V and 4 bases from J, with 17 bases in between. Germline CDR1 SGHTA, CDR2 FQGNSA.

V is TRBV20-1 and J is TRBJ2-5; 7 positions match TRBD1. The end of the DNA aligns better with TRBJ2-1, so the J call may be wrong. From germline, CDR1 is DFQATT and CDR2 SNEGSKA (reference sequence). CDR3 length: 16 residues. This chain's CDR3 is CSANSNPRDSQETQFF. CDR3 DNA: TGCAGTGCTAACTCCAACCCACGGGACAGCCAAGAGACCCAGTTCTTC.

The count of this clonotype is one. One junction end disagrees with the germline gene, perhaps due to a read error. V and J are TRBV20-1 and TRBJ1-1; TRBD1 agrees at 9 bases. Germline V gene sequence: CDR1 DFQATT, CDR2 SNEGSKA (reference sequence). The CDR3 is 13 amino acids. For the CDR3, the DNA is TGCATTGCACCCGGGACAGGGAACTCTGAAGCTTTCTTT. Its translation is CIAPGTGNSEAFF.

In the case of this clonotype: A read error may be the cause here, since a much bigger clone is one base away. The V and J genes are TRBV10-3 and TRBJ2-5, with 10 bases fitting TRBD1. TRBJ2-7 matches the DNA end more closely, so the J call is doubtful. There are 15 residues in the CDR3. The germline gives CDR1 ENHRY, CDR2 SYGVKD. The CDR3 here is CAISKYGQGAYEQYF. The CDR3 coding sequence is TGTGCCATCAGTAAGTATGGACAGGGGGCCTACGAGCAGTACTTC.

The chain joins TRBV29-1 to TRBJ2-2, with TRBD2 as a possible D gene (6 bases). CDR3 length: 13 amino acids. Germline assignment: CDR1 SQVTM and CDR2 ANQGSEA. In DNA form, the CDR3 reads TGCGCGGGAACAGGCGCGAACACCGGGGAGCTGTTTTTT. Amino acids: CAGTGANTGELFF.

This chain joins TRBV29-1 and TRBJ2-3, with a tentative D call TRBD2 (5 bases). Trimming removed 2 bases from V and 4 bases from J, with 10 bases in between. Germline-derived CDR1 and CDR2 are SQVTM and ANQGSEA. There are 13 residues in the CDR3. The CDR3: CSVERTGSDTQYF. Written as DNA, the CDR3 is TGCAGCGTTGAACGTACGGGATCAGATACGCAGTATTTT.

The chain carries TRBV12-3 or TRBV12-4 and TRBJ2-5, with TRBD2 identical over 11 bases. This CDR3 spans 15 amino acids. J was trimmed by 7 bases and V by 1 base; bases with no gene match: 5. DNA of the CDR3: TGTGCCAGCAGTTTAGGGGGGGGGACTAGCGGGACCCAGTACTTC. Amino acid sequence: CASSLGGGTSGTQYF.

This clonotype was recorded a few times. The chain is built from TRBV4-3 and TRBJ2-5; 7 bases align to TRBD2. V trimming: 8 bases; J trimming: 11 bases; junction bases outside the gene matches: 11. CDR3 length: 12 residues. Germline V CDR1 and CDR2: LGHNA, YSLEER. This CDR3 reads CASGEGRVEQYF. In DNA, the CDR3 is TGCGCCAGCGGCGAGGGGAGGGTTGAGCAGTACTTC.

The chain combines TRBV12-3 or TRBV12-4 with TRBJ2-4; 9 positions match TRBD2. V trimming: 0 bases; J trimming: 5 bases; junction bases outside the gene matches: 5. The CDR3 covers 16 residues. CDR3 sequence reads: CASSLALRLAENIQYF. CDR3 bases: TGTGCCAGCAGTTTAGCGCTAAGACTAGCGGAAAACATTCAGTACTTC.

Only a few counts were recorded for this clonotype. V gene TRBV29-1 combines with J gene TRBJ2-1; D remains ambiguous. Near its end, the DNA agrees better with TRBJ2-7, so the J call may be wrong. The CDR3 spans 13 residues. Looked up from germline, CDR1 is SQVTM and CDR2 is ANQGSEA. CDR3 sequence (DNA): TGCAGCGTTGATACCAGCGTTTACAATGAGCAGTACTTC. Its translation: CSVDTSVYNEQYF.

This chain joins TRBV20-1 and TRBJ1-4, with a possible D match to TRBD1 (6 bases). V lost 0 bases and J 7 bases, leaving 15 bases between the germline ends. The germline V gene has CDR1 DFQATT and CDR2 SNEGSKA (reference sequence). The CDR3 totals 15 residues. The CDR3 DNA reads TGCAGTGCTAGAGATCTCGCAGGGGCTTTTGAAAAACTGTTTTTT. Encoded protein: CSARDLAGAFEKLFF.

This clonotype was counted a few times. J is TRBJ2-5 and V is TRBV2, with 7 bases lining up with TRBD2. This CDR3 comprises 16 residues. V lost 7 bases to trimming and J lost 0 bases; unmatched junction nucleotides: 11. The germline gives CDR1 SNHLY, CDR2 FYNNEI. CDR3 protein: CASTGWQRGDQETQYF. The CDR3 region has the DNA TGTGCCAGCACGGGTTGGCAGCGGGGCGACCAAGAGACCCAGTACTTC.

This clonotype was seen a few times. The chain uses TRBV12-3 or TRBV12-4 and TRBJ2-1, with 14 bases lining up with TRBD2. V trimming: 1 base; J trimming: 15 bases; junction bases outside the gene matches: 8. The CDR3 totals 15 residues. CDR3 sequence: CASSLGLAGGPARFF. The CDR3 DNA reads TGTGCCAGCAGTTTAGGACTAGCGGGAGGGCCAGCACGGTTCTTC.

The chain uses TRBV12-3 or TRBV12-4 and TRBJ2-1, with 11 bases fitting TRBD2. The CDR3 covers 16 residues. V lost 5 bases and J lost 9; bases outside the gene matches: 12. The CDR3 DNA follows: TGTGCCAGCAGTCCACCCAGACTAGCGGGAACAACTGAGCAGTTCTTC. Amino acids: CASSPPRLAGTTEQFF.

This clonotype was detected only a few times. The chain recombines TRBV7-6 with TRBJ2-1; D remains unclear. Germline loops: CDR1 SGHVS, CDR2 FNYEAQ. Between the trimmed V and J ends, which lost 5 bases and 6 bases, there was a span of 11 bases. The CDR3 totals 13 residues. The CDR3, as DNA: TGTGCCAGCAGCATGATAGACGCCAATGAGCAGTTCTTC. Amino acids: CASSMIDANEQFF.

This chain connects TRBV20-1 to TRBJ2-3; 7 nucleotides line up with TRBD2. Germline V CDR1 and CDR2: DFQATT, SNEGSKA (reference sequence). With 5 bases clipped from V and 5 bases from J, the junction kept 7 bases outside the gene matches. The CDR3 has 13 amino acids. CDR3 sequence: CSAPSRGRDTQYF. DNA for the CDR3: TGCAGTGCTCCCTCGCGGGGGAGAGATACGCAGTATTTT.

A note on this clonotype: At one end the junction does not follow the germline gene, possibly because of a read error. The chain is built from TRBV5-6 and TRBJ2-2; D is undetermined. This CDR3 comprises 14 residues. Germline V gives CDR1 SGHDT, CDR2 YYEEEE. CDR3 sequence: CVSSLAVRRGELFF. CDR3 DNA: TGTGTCAGCAGCTTGGCGGTCCGGCGCGGGGAGCTGTTTTTT.

The DNA for the CDR3 is TGTGCCAGCATCTGGACATACCTCTCTGGGGCCAACGTCCTGACTTTC. Protein product: CASIWTYLSGANVLTF. This sequence joins TRBV2 and TRBJ2-6; D might be TRBD1 (5 bases). Trimming cost V 7 bases and J 0 bases, with 13 bases left between them. Germline V lookup: CDR1 SNHLY, CDR2 FYNNEI. This CDR3 spans 16 amino acids. Supplemented by reference TRBV2 and TRBJ2-6, the full variable domain reads EPEVTQTPSHQVTQMGQEVILRCVPISNHLYFYWYRQILGQKVEFLVSFYNNEISEKSEIFDDQFSVERPDGSNFTLKIRSTKLEDSAMYFCASIWTYLSGANVLTFGAGSRLTVL.

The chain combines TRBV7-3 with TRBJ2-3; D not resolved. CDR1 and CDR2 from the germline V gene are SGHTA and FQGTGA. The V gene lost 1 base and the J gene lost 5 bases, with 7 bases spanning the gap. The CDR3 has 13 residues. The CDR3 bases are TGTGCCAGCAGCTTAAACCCGGGAGATACGCAGTATTTT. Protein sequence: CASSLNPGDTQYF.

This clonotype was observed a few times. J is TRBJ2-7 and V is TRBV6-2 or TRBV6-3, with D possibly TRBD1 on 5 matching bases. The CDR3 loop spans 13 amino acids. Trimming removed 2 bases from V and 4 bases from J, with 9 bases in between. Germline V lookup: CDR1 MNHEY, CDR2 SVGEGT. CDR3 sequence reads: CASSYVRAYEQYF. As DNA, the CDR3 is TGTGCCAGCAGTTACGTCAGGGCTTACGAGCAGTACTTC.

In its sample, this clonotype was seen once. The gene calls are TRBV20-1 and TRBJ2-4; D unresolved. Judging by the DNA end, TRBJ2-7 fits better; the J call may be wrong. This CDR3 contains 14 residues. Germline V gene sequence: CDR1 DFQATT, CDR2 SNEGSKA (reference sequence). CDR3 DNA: TGCAGTGCTAGAGAGGGTGCAGGAGACTACGAGCAGTACTTC. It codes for CSAREGAGDYEQYF.

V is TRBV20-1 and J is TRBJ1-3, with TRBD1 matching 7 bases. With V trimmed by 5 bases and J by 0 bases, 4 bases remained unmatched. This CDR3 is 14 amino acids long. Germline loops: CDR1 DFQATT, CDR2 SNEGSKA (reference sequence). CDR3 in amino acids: CSALGTASGNTIYF. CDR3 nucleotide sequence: TGCAGTGCTCTCGGGACAGCCTCTGGAAACACCATATATTTT.

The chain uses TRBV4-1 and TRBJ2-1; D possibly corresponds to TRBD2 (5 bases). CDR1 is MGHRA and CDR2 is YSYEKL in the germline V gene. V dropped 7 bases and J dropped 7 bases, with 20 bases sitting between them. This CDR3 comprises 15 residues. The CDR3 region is CASTASLLWENEQFF. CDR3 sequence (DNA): TGCGCCAGCACTGCCTCGCTACTTTGGGAGAATGAGCAGTTCTTC.

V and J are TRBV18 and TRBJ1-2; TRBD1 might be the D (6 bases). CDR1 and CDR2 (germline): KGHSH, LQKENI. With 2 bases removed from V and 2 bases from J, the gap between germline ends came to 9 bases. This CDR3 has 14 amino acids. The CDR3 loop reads CASSPSTGNYGYTF. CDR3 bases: TGTGCCAGCTCACCATCGACAGGCAACTATGGCTACACCTTC.